A selection of T cell receptor beta chains follows, all from one sample in a study of T cell responses to AZD1222 COVID-19 vaccine. The assay was immunoSEQ multiplex PCR, and TCRdb's table has in-frame clones only and misses some. The sample includes nearly 110,000 clones, about nine tenths of them seen just once. The sample here was peripheral blood, taken 28 days after the second AZD1222 dose. Source of these receptors: an adult who received the AZD1222 COVID-19 vaccine. Both conserved end residues are part of each CDR3. Fields, in order: CDR3 length, J gene, clone size, V gene, D gene, CDR3 protein, CDR3 DNA. The D gene is left open where the match is weak. Clone size is given for some rows only: seen once, a few or many times, or a class if the clone is expanded.

len: 15
j_gene: TRBJ1-6
abundance: -
v_gene: TRBV6-5
d_gene: -
CDR3aa: CASSYQTDYNSPLHF
CDR3nt: TGTGCCAGCAGTTACCAGACAGACTATAATTCACCCCTCCACTTT

len: 17
j_gene: TRBJ2-7
abundance: -
v_gene: TRBV4-1
d_gene: TRBD1
CDR3aa: CASSQVMGQQISYEQYF
CDR3nt: TGCGCCAGCAGCCAAGTTATGGGACAGCAAATCTCCTACGAGCAGTACTTC

len: 13
j_gene: TRBJ2-7
abundance: once
v_gene: TRBV7-2
d_gene: -
CDR3aa: CASSSREAWEQYF
CDR3nt: TGTGCCAGCAGCTCTAGAGAGGCGTGGGAGCAGTACTTC

len: 17
j_gene: TRBJ2-3
abundance: -
v_gene: TRBV10-1
d_gene: TRBD1
CDR3aa: CADESGTGGRLLDTQYF
CDR3nt: TGCGCCGACGAGTCCGGGACAGGGGGCAGGCTATTGGATACGCAGTATTTT

len: 15
j_gene: TRBJ1-6
abundance: -
v_gene: TRBV4-3
d_gene: -
CDR3aa: CASSQDRTEYSPLHF
CDR3nt: TGCGCCAGCAGCCAAGACCGGACAGAATATTCACCCCTCCACTTT

len: 13
j_gene: TRBJ1-1
abundance: -
v_gene: TRBV12-3/TRBV12-4
d_gene: TRBD1
CDR3aa: CASSPQQGAVAFF
CDR3nt: TGTGCCAGCAGCCCCCAACAGGGGGCTGTTGCTTTCTTT

len: 16
j_gene: TRBJ1-3
abundance: -
v_gene: TRBV5-4
d_gene: -
CDR3aa: CASSSAVKTSGNTIYF
CDR3nt: TGTGCCAGCAGCTCCGCCGTAAAAACCTCTGGAAACACCATATATTTT

len: 16
j_gene: TRBJ1-2
abundance: -
v_gene: TRBV3-1/TRBV3-2
d_gene: -
CDR3aa: CASSQGTIGDAYGYTF
CDR3nt: TGTGCCAGCAGCCAAGGTACGATAGGGGACGCCTATGGCTACACCTTC

len: 15
j_gene: TRBJ2-7
abundance: -
v_gene: TRBV5-1
d_gene: -
CDR3aa: CASSSEAKRASEQYF
CDR3nt: TGCGCCAGCAGCTCTGAGGCAAAAAGGGCGAGCGAGCAGTACTTC

len: 18
j_gene: TRBJ1-6
abundance: -
v_gene: TRBV30
d_gene: TRBD1
CDR3aa: CAWSVRGQTFSYNSPLHF
CDR3nt: TGTGCCTGGAGTGTACGGGGACAGACCTTCTCCTATAATTCACCCCTCCACTTT

len: 13
j_gene: TRBJ1-1
abundance: -
v_gene: TRBV4-3
d_gene: -
CDR3aa: CASSQEPARMAFF
CDR3nt: TGCGCCAGCAGCCAAGAGCCCGCCAGGATGGCTTTCTTT

len: 13
j_gene: TRBJ1-2
abundance: -
v_gene: TRBV6-5
d_gene: TRBD1
CDR3aa: CASSYGQGRSYTF
CDR3nt: TGTGCCAGCAGTTATGGACAGGGGAGGAGCTACACCTTC

len: 12
j_gene: TRBJ2-3
abundance: -
v_gene: TRBV12-3/TRBV12-4
d_gene: -
CDR3aa: CASRSQADTQYF
CDR3nt: TGTGCCAGCAGATCCCAGGCAGATACGCAGTATTTT

len: 12
j_gene: TRBJ2-3
abundance: -
v_gene: TRBV7-2
d_gene: -
CDR3aa: CASSLAQDTQYF
CDR3nt: TGTGCCAGCAGCTTAGCGCAAGATACGCAGTATTTT

len: 17
j_gene: TRBJ1-3
abundance: -
v_gene: TRBV19
d_gene: -
CDR3aa: CASSRLDSLSSGNTIYF
CDR3nt: TGTGCCAGTAGTCGCCTGGACAGTTTAAGCTCTGGAAACACCATATATTTT

len: 11
j_gene: TRBJ2-7
abundance: -
v_gene: TRBV6-6
d_gene: -
CDR3aa: CASRKGGEQYF
CDR3nt: TGTGCCAGCAGAAAGGGGGGCGAGCAGTACTTC

len: 17
j_gene: TRBJ2-3
abundance: once
v_gene: TRBV4-1
d_gene: -
CDR3aa: CASSQDLFQGKTDTQYF
CDR3nt: TGCGCCAGCAGCCAAGATCTTTTCCAGGGAAAAACAGATACGCAGTATTTT

len: 13
j_gene: TRBJ1-1
abundance: -
v_gene: TRBV10-3
d_gene: -
CDR3aa: CAISEEGYTEAFF
CDR3nt: TGTGCCATCAGTGAGGAGGGCTACACTGAAGCTTTCTTT

len: 13
j_gene: TRBJ1-1
abundance: -
v_gene: TRBV4-1
d_gene: -
CDR3aa: CASSPWGGTEAFF
CDR3nt: TGCGCCAGCAGCCCCTGGGGGGGCACTGAAGCTTTCTTT

len: 16
j_gene: TRBJ1-4
abundance: -
v_gene: TRBV11-3
d_gene: -
CDR3aa: CASSTPQGADGEKLFF
CDR3nt: TGTGCCAGCAGCACCCCACAGGGTGCAGACGGTGAAAAACTGTTTTTT

len: 14
j_gene: TRBJ1-1
abundance: -
v_gene: TRBV18
d_gene: -
CDR3aa: CASSPRSGNTEAFF
CDR3nt: TGTGCCAGCTCACCTCGAAGTGGGAACACTGAAGCTTTCTTT

len: 14
j_gene: TRBJ1-1
abundance: -
v_gene: TRBV7-2
d_gene: TRBD1
CDR3aa: CASSQTGTLPEAFF
CDR3nt: TGTGCCAGCAGTCAGACAGGGACCTTACCTGAAGCTTTCTTT

len: 14
j_gene: TRBJ1-6
abundance: few
v_gene: TRBV9
d_gene: -
CDR3aa: CASSVAGENSPLHF
CDR3nt: TGTGCCAGCAGCGTAGCGGGCGAAAATTCACCCCTCCACTTT

len: 13
j_gene: TRBJ2-3
abundance: -
v_gene: TRBV9
d_gene: -
CDR3aa: CASSVGTTDTQYF
CDR3nt: TGTGCCAGCAGCGTAGGGACGACAGATACGCAGTATTTT

len: 13
j_gene: TRBJ2-7
abundance: -
v_gene: TRBV12-3/TRBV12-4
d_gene: -
CDR3aa: CASRPTGSYEQYF
CDR3nt: TGTGCCAGCAGACCAACAGGGTCCTACGAGCAGTACTTC

len: 13
j_gene: TRBJ1-5
abundance: -
v_gene: TRBV4-1
d_gene: -
CDR3aa: CASSQDQGQPQHF
CDR3nt: TGCGCCAGCAGCCAAGATCAAGGTCAGCCCCAGCATTTT

len: 13
j_gene: TRBJ2-7
abundance: -
v_gene: TRBV10-2
d_gene: TRBD1
CDR3aa: CASFSTGTYEQYF
CDR3nt: TGCGCCAGCTTCTCGACAGGGACCTACGAGCAGTACTTC

len: 18
j_gene: TRBJ2-1
abundance: -
v_gene: TRBV4-3
d_gene: TRBD2
CDR3aa: CASSQDGLLADQDNEQFF
CDR3nt: TGCGCCAGCAGCCAAGATGGGTTACTAGCGGACCAAGACAATGAGCAGTTCTTC

len: 14
j_gene: TRBJ2-5
abundance: -
v_gene: TRBV5-1
d_gene: -
CDR3aa: CASSHPSAGETQYF
CDR3nt: TGCGCCAGCAGCCACCCTAGCGCAGGAGAGACCCAGTACTTC

len: 14
j_gene: TRBJ2-3
abundance: -
v_gene: TRBV11-2
d_gene: -
CDR3aa: CASSWERGTDTQYF
CDR3nt: TGTGCCAGCAGCTGGGAGAGGGGCACAGATACGCAGTATTTT

len: 13
j_gene: TRBJ1-2
abundance: -
v_gene: TRBV30
d_gene: TRBD1
CDR3aa: CAWSRGGFDGYTF
CDR3nt: TGTGCCTGGAGTAGAGGGGGCTTTGATGGCTACACCTTC

len: 12
j_gene: TRBJ2-6
abundance: -
v_gene: TRBV12-3/TRBV12-4
d_gene: -
CDR3aa: CASSSGANVLTF
CDR3nt: TGTGCCAGCAGTTCTGGGGCCAACGTCCTGACTTTC

len: 14
j_gene: TRBJ2-6
abundance: -
v_gene: TRBV14
d_gene: -
CDR3aa: CASSFASGANVLTF
CDR3nt: TGTGCCAGCAGCTTTGCCTCTGGGGCCAACGTCCTGACTTTC

len: 16
j_gene: TRBJ1-4
abundance: -
v_gene: TRBV5-8
d_gene: TRBD1
CDR3aa: CASSSGQVPRGEKLFF
CDR3nt: TGTGCCAGCAGCTCGGGACAGGTTCCACGGGGTGAAAAACTGTTTTTT

len: 16
j_gene: TRBJ1-4
abundance: -
v_gene: TRBV6-6
d_gene: TRBD1
CDR3aa: CASSKDRIATNEKLFF
CDR3nt: TGTGCCAGCAGTAAGGACAGGATCGCAACTAATGAAAAACTGTTTTTT

len: 15
j_gene: TRBJ1-4
abundance: -
v_gene: TRBV18
d_gene: TRBD1
CDR3aa: CASSSDRVTNEKLFF
CDR3nt: TGTGCCAGCTCATCGGACAGGGTAACTAATGAAAAACTGTTTTTT

len: 13
j_gene: TRBJ2-1
abundance: -
v_gene: TRBV5-1
d_gene: TRBD2
CDR3aa: CASSLGGAREQFF
CDR3nt: TGCGCCAGCAGCCTCGGGGGGGCTCGTGAGCAGTTCTTC

len: 14
j_gene: TRBJ1-4
abundance: -
v_gene: TRBV7-6
d_gene: -
CDR3aa: CASSLEGKAEKLFF
CDR3nt: TGTGCCAGCAGCTTGGAAGGGAAGGCTGAAAAACTGTTTTTT

len: 15
j_gene: TRBJ2-5
abundance: -
v_gene: TRBV5-1
d_gene: -
CDR3aa: CASSLGPTNVETQYF
CDR3nt: TGCGCCAGCAGCTTAGGACCAACAAATGTGGAGACCCAGTACTTC

len: 15
j_gene: TRBJ1-1
abundance: -
v_gene: TRBV5-8
d_gene: -
CDR3aa: CASSLGEWVATEAFF
CDR3nt: TGTGCCAGCAGCTTGGGGGAATGGGTAGCCACTGAAGCTTTCTTT

len: 14
j_gene: TRBJ1-4
abundance: -
v_gene: TRBV15
d_gene: -
CDR3aa: CATSKGQGNEKLFF
CDR3nt: TGTGCCACCAGCAAGGGGCAGGGCAATGAAAAACTGTTTTTT

len: 14
j_gene: TRBJ1-6
abundance: -
v_gene: TRBV2
d_gene: -
CDR3aa: CASRGVPQNSPLHF
CDR3nt: TGTGCCAGCAGGGGCGTGCCGCAGAATTCACCCCTCCACTTT

len: 13
j_gene: TRBJ1-1
abundance: -
v_gene: TRBV12-3/TRBV12-4
d_gene: -
CDR3aa: CASSLGQNTEAFF
CDR3nt: TGTGCCAGCAGTTTGGGACAGAACACTGAAGCTTTCTTT

len: 12
j_gene: TRBJ1-2
abundance: -
v_gene: TRBV12-3/TRBV12-4
d_gene: TRBD1
CDR3aa: CASSADRAGYTF
CDR3nt: TGTGCCAGCAGTGCGGACAGGGCCGGCTACACCTTC

len: 13
j_gene: TRBJ2-7
abundance: -
v_gene: TRBV27
d_gene: -
CDR3aa: CASSFGGTYEQYF
CDR3nt: TGTGCCAGCAGTTTTGGCGGGACCTACGAGCAGTACTTC

len: 13
j_gene: TRBJ1-5
abundance: -
v_gene: TRBV7-3
d_gene: -
CDR3aa: CASSPGPYQPQHF
CDR3nt: TGTGCCAGCAGCCCCGGTCCCTATCAGCCCCAGCATTTT

len: 15
j_gene: TRBJ1-3
abundance: -
v_gene: TRBV6-5
d_gene: -
CDR3aa: CASSYSLLAGNTIYF
CDR3nt: TGTGCCAGCAGTTACTCTCTGCTGGCTGGAAACACCATATATTTT

len: 16
j_gene: TRBJ1-2
abundance: -
v_gene: TRBV19
d_gene: -
CDR3aa: CASSHWGRGDNYGYTF
CDR3nt: TGTGCCAGTAGTCATTGGGGCCGGGGCGATAACTATGGCTACACCTTC

len: 13
j_gene: TRBJ2-1
abundance: -
v_gene: TRBV5-4
d_gene: -
CDR3aa: CASSSDRYNEQFF
CDR3nt: TGTGCCAGCAGCAGCGACAGGTACAATGAGCAGTTCTTC

len: 17
j_gene: TRBJ1-3
abundance: -
v_gene: TRBV23-1
d_gene: -
CDR3aa: CASSQHPAPSSGNTIYF
CDR3nt: TGCGCCAGCAGTCAACACCCGGCGCCAAGCTCTGGAAACACCATATATTTT

len: 11
j_gene: TRBJ2-1
abundance: -
v_gene: TRBV7-7
d_gene: -
CDR3aa: CASSVGPEQFF
CDR3nt: TGTGCTAGCAGCGTGGGACCGGAGCAGTTCTTC

len: 14
j_gene: TRBJ1-2
abundance: -
v_gene: TRBV27
d_gene: TRBD1
CDR3aa: CASRRTGPNYGYTF
CDR3nt: TGTGCCAGCAGGCGGACAGGGCCAAACTATGGCTACACCTTC

len: 12
j_gene: TRBJ2-4
abundance: -
v_gene: TRBV12-3/TRBV12-4
d_gene: -
CDR3aa: CASSFGENIQYF
CDR3nt: TGTGCCAGCAGTTTTGGAGAGAACATTCAGTACTTC